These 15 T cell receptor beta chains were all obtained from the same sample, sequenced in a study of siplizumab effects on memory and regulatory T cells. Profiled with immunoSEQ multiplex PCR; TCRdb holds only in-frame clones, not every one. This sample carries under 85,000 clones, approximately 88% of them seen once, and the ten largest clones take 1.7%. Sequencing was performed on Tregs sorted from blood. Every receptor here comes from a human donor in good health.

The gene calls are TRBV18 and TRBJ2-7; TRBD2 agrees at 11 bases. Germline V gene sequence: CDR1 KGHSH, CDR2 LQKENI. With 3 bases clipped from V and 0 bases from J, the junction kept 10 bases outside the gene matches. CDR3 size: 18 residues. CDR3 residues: CASSPKLAGDLLSYEQYF. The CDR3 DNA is TGTGCCAGCTCACCCAAACTAGCGGGAGATCTTCTCTCCTACGAGCAGTACTTC.

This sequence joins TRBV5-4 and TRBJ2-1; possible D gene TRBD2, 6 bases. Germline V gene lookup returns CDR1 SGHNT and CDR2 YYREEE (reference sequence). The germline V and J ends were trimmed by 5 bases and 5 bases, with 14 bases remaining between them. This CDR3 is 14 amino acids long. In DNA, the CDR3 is TGTGCCAGCAGGCCGGGGGTAAGGAACAATGAGCAGTTCTTC. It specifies CASRPGVRNNEQFF.

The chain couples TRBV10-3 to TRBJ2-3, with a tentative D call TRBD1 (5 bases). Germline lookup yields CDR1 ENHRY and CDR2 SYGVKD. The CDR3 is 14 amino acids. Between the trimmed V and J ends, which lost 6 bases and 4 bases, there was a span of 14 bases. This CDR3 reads CAIRGWGAPDTQYF. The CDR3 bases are TGTGCCATCAGGGGGTGGGGCGCCCCAGATACGCAGTATTTT.

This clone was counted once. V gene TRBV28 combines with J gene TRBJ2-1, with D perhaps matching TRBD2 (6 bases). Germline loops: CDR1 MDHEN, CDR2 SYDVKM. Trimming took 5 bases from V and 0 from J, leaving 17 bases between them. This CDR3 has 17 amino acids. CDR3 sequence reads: CASSRDSMVFSYNEQFF. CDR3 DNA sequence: TGTGCCAGCAGTCGGGACTCAATGGTATTCTCCTACAATGAGCAGTTCTTC.

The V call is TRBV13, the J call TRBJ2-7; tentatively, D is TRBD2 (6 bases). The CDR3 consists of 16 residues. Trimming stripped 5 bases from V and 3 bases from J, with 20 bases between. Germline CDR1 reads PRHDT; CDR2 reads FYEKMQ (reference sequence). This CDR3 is CASSPRAAGHLYEQYF. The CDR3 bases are TGTGCCAGCAGCCCCCGGGCAGCGGGTCATCTCTACGAGCAGTACTTC.

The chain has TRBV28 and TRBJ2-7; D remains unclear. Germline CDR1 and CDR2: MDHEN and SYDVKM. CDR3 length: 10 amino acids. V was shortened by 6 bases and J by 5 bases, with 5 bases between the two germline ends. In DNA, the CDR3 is TGTGCCAGCAGACGCCACGAGCAGTACTTC. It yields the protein CASRRHEQYF.

DNA for the CDR3: TGTGCCAGCAGTTATTTGCGCGAAGAGACCCAGTACTTC. It encodes CASSYLREETQYF. This chain uses TRBV6-5 with TRBJ2-5, with D uncertain. From germline, CDR1 is MNHEY and CDR2 SVGAGI. There are 13 residues in the CDR3. V lost 3 bases and J lost 3, with 8 bases in between.

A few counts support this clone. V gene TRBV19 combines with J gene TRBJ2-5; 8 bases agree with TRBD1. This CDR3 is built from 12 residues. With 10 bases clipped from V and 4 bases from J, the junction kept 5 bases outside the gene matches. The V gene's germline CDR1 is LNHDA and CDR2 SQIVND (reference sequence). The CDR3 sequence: CATSTGGETQYF. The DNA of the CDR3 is TGTGCCACCTCAACAGGGGGAGAGACCCAGTACTTC.

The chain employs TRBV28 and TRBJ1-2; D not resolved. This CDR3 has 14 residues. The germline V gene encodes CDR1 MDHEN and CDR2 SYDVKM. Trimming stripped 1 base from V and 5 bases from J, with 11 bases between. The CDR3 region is CASSLSGATYGYTF. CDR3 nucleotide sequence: TGTGCCAGCAGTTTATCTGGCGCTACGTATGGCTACACCTTC.

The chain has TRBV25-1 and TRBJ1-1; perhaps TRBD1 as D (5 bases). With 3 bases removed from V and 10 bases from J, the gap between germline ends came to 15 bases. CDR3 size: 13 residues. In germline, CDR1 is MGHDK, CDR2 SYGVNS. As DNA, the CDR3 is TGTGCCAGCAGTGAGGCAGGGCGTAATGGAGCTTTCTTT. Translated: CASSEAGRNGAFF.

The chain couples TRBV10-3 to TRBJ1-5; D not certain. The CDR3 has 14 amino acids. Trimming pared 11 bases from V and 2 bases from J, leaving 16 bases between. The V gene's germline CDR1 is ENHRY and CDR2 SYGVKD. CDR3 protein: CAAGEIRGNQPQHF. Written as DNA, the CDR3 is TGTGCCGCCGGGGAAATAAGGGGCAATCAGCCCCAGCATTTT.

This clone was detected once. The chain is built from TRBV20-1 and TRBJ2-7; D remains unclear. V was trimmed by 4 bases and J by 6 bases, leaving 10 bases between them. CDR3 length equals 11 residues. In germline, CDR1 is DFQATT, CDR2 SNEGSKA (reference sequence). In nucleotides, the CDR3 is TGCAGTGCTACGGCTGGGTTCGAGCAGTACTTC. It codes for CSATAGFEQYF.

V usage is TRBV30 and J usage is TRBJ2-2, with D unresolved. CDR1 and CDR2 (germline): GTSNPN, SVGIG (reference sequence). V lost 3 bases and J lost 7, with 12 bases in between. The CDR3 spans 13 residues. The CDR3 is CAWSLSRSGELFF. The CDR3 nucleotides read TGTGCCTGGAGCCTTTCCCGGAGCGGGGAGCTGTTTTTT.

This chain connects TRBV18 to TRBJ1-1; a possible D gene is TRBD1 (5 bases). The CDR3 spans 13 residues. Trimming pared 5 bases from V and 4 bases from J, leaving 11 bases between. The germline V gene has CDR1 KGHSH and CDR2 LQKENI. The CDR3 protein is CASSDQGITEAFF. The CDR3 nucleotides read TGTGCCAGCTCAGATCAGGGAATCACTGAAGCTTTCTTT.

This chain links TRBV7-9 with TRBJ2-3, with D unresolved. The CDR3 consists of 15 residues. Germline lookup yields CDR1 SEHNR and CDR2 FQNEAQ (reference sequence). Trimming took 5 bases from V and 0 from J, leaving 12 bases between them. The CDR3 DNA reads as TGTGCCAGCAGCAAAGTCAGAAGTAGCACAGATACGCAGTATTTT. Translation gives CASSKVRSSTDTQYF. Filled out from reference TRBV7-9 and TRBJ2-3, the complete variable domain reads DTGVSQNPRHKITKRGQNVTFRCDPISEHNRLYWYRQTLGQGPEFLTYFQNEAQLEKSRLLSDRFSAERPKGSFSTLEIQRTEQGDSAMYLCASSKVRSSTDTQYFGPGTRLTVL.